The next 15 T cell receptor beta chains were all read from a single sample in a study of T-cell reconstitution after alpha-beta-depleted transplantation in children. Preparation of the TCRbeta library involved a method that used unique molecular identifiers. TCRdb reanalysed the PCR reads using MiXCR and keeps one entry per CDR3 protein. The sample has 240,000 or so distinct CDR3 sequences, around 12% seen once. The sample here was PBMCs from the stem cell graft donor, taken from the stem cell graft. The source of these receptors is a human donor who donated a stem cell graft to a child with acute lymphoblastic leukemia.

Points on this clonotype: Given a much more abundant clone one base away, this may be a read error. The chain has TRBV10-3 and TRBJ2-7; TRBD2 is a possible D gene (5 bases). Germline CDR1 and CDR2: ENHRY and SYGVKD. CDR3 size: 15 residues. CDR3 bases: TGTGCCATCAGTCGGGAAGACGGGAACTCCTACCAGCAGTACTTC. Its translation is CAISREDGNSYQQYF.

This clonotype has a count of ten or more. J is TRBJ2-3 and V is TRBV20-1; D remains unclear. The length of the CDR3 is 12 residues. The V gene's germline CDR1 is DFQATT and CDR2 SNEGSKA (reference sequence). Deletions cut 1 base from V and 8 bases from J, with 10 bases between. DNA of the CDR3: TGCAGTGCTAGAGGATTATATGGTACGCAGTATTTT. This encodes CSARGLYGTQYF.

As to this clonotype: The CDR3 end shows no conserved phenylalanine or tryptophan, and so a read error is likely. The chain has TRBV7-9 and TRBJ2-3; 11 nucleotides line up with TRBD2. This CDR3 is 16 amino acids long. The ends lost 5 bases at V and 2 bases at J; junction bases unmatched: 6. CDR1 SEHNR and CDR2 FQNEAQ come from the germline V gene (reference sequence). The CDR3 bases are TGTGCCAGCAGCCACGTAGCGGGAGGGATCACAGATACGCAGTATTCT. It specifies CASSHVAGGITDTQYS.

This clonotype was picked up many times. The V gene is TRBV29-1, the J gene TRBJ1-1; TRBD1 is a possible D gene (5 bases). Germline values: CDR1 SQVTM, CDR2 ANQGSEA. This CDR3 is built from 15 residues. Trimming pared 7 bases from V and 1 base from J, leaving 19 bases between. The CDR3 DNA reads TGCAGCGCGCCGGGGCCGGGGTCAAAGAACACTGAAGCTTTCTTT. This translates into CSAPGPGSKNTEAFF.

This clonotype has more than one count but fewer than ten. The chain employs TRBV20-1 and TRBJ2-5; 12 nucleotides match TRBD2. Germline V gene lookup returns CDR1 DFQATT and CDR2 SNEGSKA (reference sequence). V lost 5 bases to trimming and J lost 3 bases; unmatched junction nucleotides: 7. This CDR3 is 15 amino acids long. The CDR3: CSAGGTSGFEETQYF. The CDR3 DNA sequence: TGCAGTGCTGGGGGGACTAGCGGGTTCGAAGAGACCCAGTACTTC.

This clonotype was seen repeatedly, ten times or more. The rearrangement links TRBV5-1 to TRBJ2-6, with TRBD1 matching over 7 bases. Trimming took 3 bases from V and 2 from J; bases not matched to a gene: 8. Germline CDR1 reads SGHRS; CDR2 reads YFSETQ. The CDR3 covers 17 residues. The CDR3 loop is CASSSRGQGTGANVLTF. The CDR3, as DNA: TGCGCCAGCAGCTCTAGGGGGCAGGGCACTGGGGCCAACGTCCTGACTTTC.

In its sample, this clonotype was seen many times. V and J are TRBV6-2 or TRBV6-3 and TRBJ2-6, with TRBD2 as a possible D gene (5 bases). Germline V gene data show CDR1 as MNHEY and CDR2 as SVGEGT. This CDR3 spans 18 amino acids. Trimming pared 5 bases from V and 0 bases from J, leaving 17 bases between. CDR3 DNA sequence: TGTGCCAGCAGTAGCGGCGGCAGTCCGAGCTCTGGGGCCAACGTCCTGACTTTC. Amino acids: CASSSGGSPSSGANVLTF.

Note on this clonotype: Given a much more abundant clone one base away, this may be a read error. This chain joins TRBV20-1 and TRBJ2-7; D might be TRBD1 or TRBD2, each matching 5 bases. Germline CDR1 is DFQATT and CDR2 is SNEGSKA (reference sequence). This CDR3 is built from 13 residues. Trimming removed 6 bases at V and 10 bases at J, with 22 bases between. CDR3 residues: CSATLGTPVDQYF. For the CDR3, the DNA is TGCAGTGCCACCTTAGGGACCCCCGTCGACCAGTACTTC.

This clonotype has a count of ten or more. The gene calls are TRBV28 and TRBJ1-5, with D unclear. This CDR3 contains 13 residues. The ends were cut back, 4 bases at V and 11 bases at J, with 15 bases in the middle. CDR1 MDHEN and CDR2 SYDVKM come from the germline V gene. The CDR3 sequence is CASSSAPSPTQHF. CDR3 DNA: TGTGCCAGCAGTTCCGCCCCTAGTCCGACCCAGCATTTT.

This clonotype occurred many times. The chain uses TRBV3-1 and TRBJ2-3; D is ambiguous. Germline V CDR1 and CDR2: LGHDT, YNNKEL (reference sequence). V was clipped by 1 base and J by 5 bases, with 7 bases between them. This CDR3 is built from 13 residues. The CDR3 region is CASSQVMIDTQYF. DNA of the CDR3: TGTGCCAGCAGCCAAGTTATGATAGATACGCAGTATTTT.

This clonotype was seen ten or more times. The chain couples TRBV5-1 to TRBJ2-7, with D unresolved. Trimming stripped 3 bases from V and 5 bases from J, with 24 bases between. Germline V gene sequence: CDR1 SGHRS, CDR2 YFSETQ. CDR3 length equals 17 residues. The CDR3 is CASSYIGRPPSDHEQYF. CDR3 nucleotides: TGCGCCAGCAGCTATATTGGCAGGCCACCCTCGGACCACGAGCAGTACTTC.

This clonotype was detected many times. The chain joins TRBV27 to TRBJ2-3, with 9 bases aligning to TRBD1. Per the germline V gene, CDR1 is MNHEY and CDR2 is SMNVEV (reference sequence). The V segment lost 4 bases and the J segment 4 bases; nucleotides outside the gene matches: 12. The CDR3 contains 17 residues. DNA of the CDR3: TGTGCCAGCAGTTCCCCCCGGACAGGGGAGGTAGCAGATACGCAGTATTTT. Its protein product is CASSSPRTGEVADTQYF.

This clonotype came up many times. The chain recombines TRBV27 with TRBJ2-1, with 8 bases aligning to TRBD2. The length of the CDR3 is 15 residues. The trim removed 3 bases at V and 2 bases at J, leaving 3 bases unmatched. Germline V gene data show CDR1 as MNHEY and CDR2 as SMNVEV (reference sequence). This CDR3 reads CASSFTGGTYNEQFF. In nucleotides, the CDR3 is TGTGCCAGCAGTTTCACGGGAGGGACCTACAATGAGCAGTTCTTC.

V and J are TRBV4-3 and TRBJ2-5; D is unclear. Trimming removed 0 bases from V and 2 bases from J, with 10 bases in between. The CDR3 length is 15 residues. Germline values: CDR1 LGHNA, CDR2 YSLEER. For the CDR3, the DNA is TGCGCCAGCAGCCAAGATTCGGCAAGACAAGAGACCCAGTACTTC. As protein: CASSQDSARQETQYF.

As regards this clonotype: A much larger clone differs from this one at a single base, so this may be a read error. V is TRBV5-1 and J is TRBJ2-7; D is ambiguous. The CDR3 runs to 14 residues. Germline CDR1 SGHRS, CDR2 YFSETQ. The CDR3 spells CAISLDVASGEQYF. The CDR3 nucleotides read TGCGCCATCAGCTTGGACGTGGCTTCGGGCGAGCAGTACTTC.